This T cell receptor (beta chain) derives from a study of T cell repertoires in cytomegalovirus infection. Overall study context: Carrying CMV and the relevant HLA type showed in public TCR beta signatures. Study observations and caveats: Cumulative frequency of public TCR beta families picked out carriers of CMV plus the relevant HLA. Across the ex vivo response, the dominant clonotypes were HLA-C-restricted CMV-specific TCR beta clonotypes.

TCRdb itself ran the reads through MiXCR, one entry per CDR3 protein. This table has about 150,000 distinct CDR3 sequences, around 20% appearing once. The CDR3 runs to 16 residues. Trimming left V 4 bases short and J 0 bases short, with 16 bases between. CDR1 is MGHRA and CDR2 is YSYEKL in the germline V gene. This clonotype was detected only a few times. Its antigen is not identified. This TCR was sampled from a human donor in good health (CMV status not recorded). Some clones in this sample may be carry-over from other donors' samples. The gene calls are TRBV4-1 and TRBJ2-7, with D possibly being TRBD2 (6 bases). The sequencing input was PBMCs. The CDR3 protein is CASSLVSLGSSYEQYF. The DNA for the CDR3 is TGCGCCAGCAGCCTAGTCTCCCTCGGGAGCTCCTACGAGCAGTACTTC.